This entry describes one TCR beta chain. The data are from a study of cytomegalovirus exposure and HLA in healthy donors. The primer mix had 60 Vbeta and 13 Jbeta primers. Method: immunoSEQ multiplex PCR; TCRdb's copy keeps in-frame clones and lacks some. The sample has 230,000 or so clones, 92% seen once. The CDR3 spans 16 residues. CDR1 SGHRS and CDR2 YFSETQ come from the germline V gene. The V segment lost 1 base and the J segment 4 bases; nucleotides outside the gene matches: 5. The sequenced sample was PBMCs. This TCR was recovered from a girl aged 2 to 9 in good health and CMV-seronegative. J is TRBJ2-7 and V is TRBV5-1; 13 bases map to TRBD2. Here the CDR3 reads CASSLRTSGSQYEQYF. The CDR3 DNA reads TGCGCCAGCAGCTTGCGGACTAGCGGGAGTCAGTACGAGCAGTACTTC.